One sample yielded the 3 T cell receptor beta chains listed below, sequenced in a study of blood T cell repertoires in COVID-19. TCRdb's copy holds only in-frame clones and misses some; the assay was immunoSEQ multiplex PCR. The repertoire holds under 250,000 clones, with around four fifths as singletons. What was sequenced was peripheral blood. The source is a woman in her sixties or seventies with acute or convalescent COVID-19.

The J gene is TRBJ2-5, the V gene TRBV5-1; the match to TRBD1 covers 7 bases. Germline V gene data show CDR1 as SGHRS and CDR2 as YFSETQ. The CDR3 consists of 16 residues. Trimming removed 0 bases from V and 2 bases from J; junction bases left unmatched: 7. CDR3 coding DNA: TGCGCCAGCAGCTTGGGTCGGACAGGTGGACAAGAGACCCAGTACTTC. Translating it yields CASSLGRTGGQETQYF.

This chain links TRBV12-5 with TRBJ1-5; 7 bases align to TRBD1. V lost 5 bases, J lost 4 bases, and 2 bases stayed unmatched. The CDR3 loop spans 13 amino acids. From germline, CDR1 is LGHNT and CDR2 FRNRAP. The CDR3 protein is CASGQGGNQPQHF. In DNA, the CDR3 is TGTGCTAGTGGTCAGGGGGGAAATCAGCCCCAGCATTTT.

This clone has more than one count but fewer than ten. V gene TRBV9 combines with J gene TRBJ2-5; 10 nucleotides align to TRBD2. Germline-derived CDR1 and CDR2 are SGDLS and YYNGEE. Trimming at V came to 1 base and at J to 4 bases, leaving 7 bases not matched to a gene. The CDR3 is 16 amino acids. CDR3 DNA: TGTGCCAGCAGCGTAACCCCCGGGACTAGCGTAGAGACCCAGTACTTC. Amino acid sequence: CASSVTPGTSVETQYF.